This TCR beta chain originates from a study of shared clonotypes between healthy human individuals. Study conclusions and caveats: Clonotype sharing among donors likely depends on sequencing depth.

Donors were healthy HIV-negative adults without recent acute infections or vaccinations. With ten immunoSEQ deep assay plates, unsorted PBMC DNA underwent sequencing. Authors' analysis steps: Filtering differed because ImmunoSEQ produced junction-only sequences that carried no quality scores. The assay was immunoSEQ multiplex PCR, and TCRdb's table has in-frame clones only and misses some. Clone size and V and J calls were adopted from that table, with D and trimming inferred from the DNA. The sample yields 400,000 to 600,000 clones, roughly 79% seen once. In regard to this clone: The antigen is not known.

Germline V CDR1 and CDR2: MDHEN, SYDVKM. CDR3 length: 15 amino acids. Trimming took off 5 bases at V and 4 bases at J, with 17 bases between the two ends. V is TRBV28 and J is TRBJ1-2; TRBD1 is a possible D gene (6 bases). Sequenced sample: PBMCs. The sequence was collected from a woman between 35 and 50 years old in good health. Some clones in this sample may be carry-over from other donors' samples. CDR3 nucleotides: TGTGCCAGCAGTCCCCCGGGTGGGGGCGGCTATGGCTACACCTTC. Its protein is CASSPPGGGGYGYTF.